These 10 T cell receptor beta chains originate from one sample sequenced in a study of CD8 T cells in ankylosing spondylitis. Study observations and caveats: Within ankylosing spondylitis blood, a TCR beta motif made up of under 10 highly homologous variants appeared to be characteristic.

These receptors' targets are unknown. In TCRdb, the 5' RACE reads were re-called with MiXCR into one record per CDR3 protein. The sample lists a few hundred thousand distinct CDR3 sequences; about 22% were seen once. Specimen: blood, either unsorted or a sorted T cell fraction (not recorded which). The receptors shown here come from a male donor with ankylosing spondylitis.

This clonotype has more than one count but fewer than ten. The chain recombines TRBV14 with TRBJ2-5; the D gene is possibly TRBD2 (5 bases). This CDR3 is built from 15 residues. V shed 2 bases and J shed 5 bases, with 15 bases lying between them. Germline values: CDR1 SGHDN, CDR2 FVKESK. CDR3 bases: TGTGCCAGCAGCCAATACGGGATCGATGGGGAGACCCAGTACTTC. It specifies CASSQYGIDGETQYF.

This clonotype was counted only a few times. This chain's CDR3 is CATSPRGALNEQFF. CDR3 nucleotide sequence: TGTGCCACCTCCCCGCGGGGGGCGTTGAATGAGCAGTTCTTC. This chain uses TRBV24-1 with TRBJ2-1; 8 bases are a match to TRBD2. Per the germline V gene, CDR1 is KGHDR and CDR2 is SFDVKD. CDR3 size: 14 residues. V was clipped by 9 bases and J by 7 bases; unmatched bases: 10.

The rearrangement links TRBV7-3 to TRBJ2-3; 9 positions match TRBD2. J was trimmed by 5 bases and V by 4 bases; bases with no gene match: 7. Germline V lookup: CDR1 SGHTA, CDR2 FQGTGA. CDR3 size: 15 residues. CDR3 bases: TGTGCCAGCAGCTCTGTAGCGGGAGAGCTAGATACGCAGTATTTT. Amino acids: CASSSVAGELDTQYF.

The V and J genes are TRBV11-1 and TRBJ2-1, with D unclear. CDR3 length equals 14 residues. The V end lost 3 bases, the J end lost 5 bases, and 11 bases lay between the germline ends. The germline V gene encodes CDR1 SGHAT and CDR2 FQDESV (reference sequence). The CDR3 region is CASSFLATNNEQFF. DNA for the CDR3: TGTGCCAGCAGCTTCCTGGCGACGAACAATGAGCAGTTCTTC.

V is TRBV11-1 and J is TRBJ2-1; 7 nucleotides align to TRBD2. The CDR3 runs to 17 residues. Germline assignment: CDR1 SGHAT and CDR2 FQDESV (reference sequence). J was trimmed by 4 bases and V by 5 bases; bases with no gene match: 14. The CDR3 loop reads CASSILLGGSRYNEQFF. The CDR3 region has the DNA TGTGCCAGCAGCATCCTCCTCGGCGGGAGTAGGTACAATGAGCAGTTCTTC.

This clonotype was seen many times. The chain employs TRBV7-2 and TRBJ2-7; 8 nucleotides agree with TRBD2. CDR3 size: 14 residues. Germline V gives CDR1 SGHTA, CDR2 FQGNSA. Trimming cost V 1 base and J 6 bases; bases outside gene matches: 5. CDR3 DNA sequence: TGTGCCAGCAGCTTAGTAGCTAGCGGGTCCGAGCAGTACTTC. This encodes CASSLVASGSEQYF.

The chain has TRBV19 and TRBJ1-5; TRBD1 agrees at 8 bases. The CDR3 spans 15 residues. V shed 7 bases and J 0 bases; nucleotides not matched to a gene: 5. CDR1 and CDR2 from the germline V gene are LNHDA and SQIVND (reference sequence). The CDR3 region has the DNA TGTGCCAGTACCCCGGACAGGGATAGCAATCAGCCCCAGCATTTT. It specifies CASTPDRDSNQPQHF.

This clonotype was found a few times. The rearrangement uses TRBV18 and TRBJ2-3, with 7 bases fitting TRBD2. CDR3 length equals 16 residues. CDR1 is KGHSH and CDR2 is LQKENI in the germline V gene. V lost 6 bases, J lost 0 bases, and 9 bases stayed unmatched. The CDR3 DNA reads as TGTGCCAGCTCCCTTCGTCTAGCGGTTAGCACAGATACGCAGTATTTT. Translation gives CASSLRLAVSTDTQYF.

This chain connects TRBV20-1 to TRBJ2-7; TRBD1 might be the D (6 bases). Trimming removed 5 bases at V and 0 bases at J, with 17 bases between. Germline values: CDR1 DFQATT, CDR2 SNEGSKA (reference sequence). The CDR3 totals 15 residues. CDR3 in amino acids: CSAPKLQGSSYEQYF. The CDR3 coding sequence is TGCAGTGCTCCTAAACTCCAGGGGAGCTCCTACGAGCAGTACTTC.

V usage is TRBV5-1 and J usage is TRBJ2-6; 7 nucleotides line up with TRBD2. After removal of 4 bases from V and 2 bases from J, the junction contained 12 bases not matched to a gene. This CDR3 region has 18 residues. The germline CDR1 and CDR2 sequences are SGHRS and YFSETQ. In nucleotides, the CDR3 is TGCGCCAGCAGCGACTGGGGGGGAGGGGCAGCTGGGGCCAACGTCCTGACTTTC. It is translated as CASSDWGGGAAGANVLTF. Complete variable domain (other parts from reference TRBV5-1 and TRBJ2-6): KAGVTQTPRYLIKTRGQQVTLSCSPISGHRSVSWYQQTPGQGLQFLFEYFSETQRNKGNFPGRFSGRQFSNSRSEMNVSTLELGDSALYLCASSDWGGGAAGANVLTFGAGSRLTVL.